This entry is about one TCR beta chain. The antigen remains undetermined. Libraries were prepared by immunoSEQ multiplex PCR; TCRdb keeps only in-frame clonotypes and omits some of them. Of under 150,000 clones listed, roughly nine tenths were seen once; the top ten hold under 3%. The CDR3 totals 15 residues. Germline V gene sequence: CDR1 MNHEY, CDR2 SVGAGI. The ends lost 6 bases at V and 6 bases at J; junction bases unmatched: 8. The data are from a study of cytomegalovirus exposure and HLA in healthy donors. Whole-study findings and limits: A classifier reportedly called cytomegalovirus status with high sensitivity and specificity.

The TCR sequence derives from a man aged 18 to 30 in good health and CMV-seronegative. Sample: PBMCs. V and J are TRBV6-5 and TRBJ2-1, with TRBD2 matching 10 bases. The DNA for the CDR3 is TGTGCCAGCAGGGGAGCGGGGGGGGCCTTCAATGAGCAGTTCTTC. Translated: CASRGAGGAFNEQFF.